This T cell receptor beta chain was obtained from a study of blood T cell repertoires in COVID-19. Overall study: Sites across the United States, Italy and Spain contributed samples from acute and convalescent COVID-19.

The CDR3 length is 16 residues. CDR1 and CDR2 from the germline V gene are LGHDT and YNNKEL (reference sequence). The V segment lost 4 bases and the J segment 4 bases; nucleotides outside the gene matches: 6. Authors' analysis steps: Cell counts per sample came from amplifying reference gene primers. Method: immunoSEQ multiplex PCR; TCRdb's copy keeps in-frame clones and lacks some. V and J calls plus clone size are reproduced from that table; the DNA served to infer D and trimming. This repertoire shows about 160,000 clones, around 77% found once; its top ten account for 2.5% to 3.5%. The clonotype originates from a man in his 70s with acute or convalescent COVID-19. J is TRBJ2-5 and V is TRBV3-1 (or the pseudogene TRBV3-2); 13 bases are shared with TRBD2. What was sequenced was peripheral blood. CDR3 in DNA: TGTGCCAGCAGCCGAGGACTAGCGGGGGACCTAGAGACCCAGTACTTC. Translation: CASSRGLAGDLETQYF.